This T cell receptor beta chain was recorded in a study of cytomegalovirus exposure and HLA in healthy donors. A multiplex PCR was run with 60 Vbeta primers and 13 Jbeta primers. Profiled with immunoSEQ multiplex PCR; TCRdb holds only in-frame clones, not every one. This table has about 120,000 clones, around 75% appearing once. Germline CDR1 and CDR2: SGHTA and FQGTGA. Germline trimming cut 2 bases from V and 2 bases from J; bases unmatched to any gene: 2. The CDR3 covers 15 residues. The rearrangement links TRBV7-3 to TRBJ2-2; 7 nucleotides align to TRBD2. The specimen sequenced was PBMCs. The clonotype comes from a woman aged 40 to 49 in good health and CMV-seropositive. CDR3: CASSLERDNTGELFF. CDR3 DNA: TGTGCCAGCAGCTTAGAGCGGGATAACACCGGGGAGCTGTTTTTT.